Below are 20 T cell receptor beta chains sequenced from a single sample in a study of blood T cell repertoires in COVID-19. Repertoires were generated with immunoSEQ multiplex PCR, while TCRdb's copy carries only in-frame clones and drops some. The table includes about 220,000 clones, 70% to 90% detected once. The sequencing sample was made of peripheral blood. These receptors all come from a woman aged 30 to 39 who had recovered from COVID-19.

The chain carries TRBV14 and TRBJ2-2, with 9 positions matching TRBD2. Germline V lookup: CDR1 SGHDN, CDR2 FVKESK. The ends lost 0 bases at V and 0 bases at J; junction bases unmatched: 8. This CDR3 spans 19 amino acids. As DNA, the CDR3 is TGTGCCAGCAGCCAAGAATCCCGGACTAGCGCCTCGAACACCGGGGAGCTGTTTTTT. It is translated as CASSQESRTSASNTGELFF.

The V call is TRBV7-9, the J call TRBJ1-5, with 9 bases that match TRBD1. CDR1 is SEHNR, CDR2 FQNEAQ, per germline (reference sequence). V shed 5 bases and J 2 bases; nucleotides not matched to a gene: 7. The CDR3 totals 16 residues. CDR3 DNA: TGTGCCAGCAGCCCGGACAGGGGACGGGGCAATCAGCCCCAGCATTTT. Translating gives CASSPDRGRGNQPQHF.

This clone appeared a single time. This chain uses TRBV12-3 or TRBV12-4 with TRBJ1-4; the D is unclear. V lost 1 base to trimming and J lost 8 bases, with 5 bases between them. The CDR3 spans 12 residues. CDR3 sequence reads: CASSLGGEKLFF. The CDR3 bases are TGTGCCAGCAGTTTAGGAGGCGAAAAACTGTTTTTT.

This clone was seen a few times. This rearrangement joins TRBV7-9 to TRBJ1-6, with 8 nucleotides matching TRBD1. CDR1 and CDR2 from the germline V gene are SEHNR and FQNEAQ (reference sequence). The CDR3 runs to 15 residues. The junction had 6 bases not matched to a gene; V was cut back by 2 bases and J by 9 bases. CDR3 in DNA: TGTGCCAGCAGCTTAACACAGGGGGTCCGTTCACCCCTCCACTTT. Residues: CASSLTQGVRSPLHF.

This CDR3 is CASSEVGRVVDTQYF. The CDR3 region has the DNA TGTGCCAGCAGTGAGGTTGGCAGGGTGGTTGATACGCAGTATTTT. This chain uses TRBV2 with TRBJ2-3, with D possibly matching TRBD1 (5 bases). Germline V gene data show CDR1 as SNHLY and CDR2 as FYNNEI. Trimming removed 3 bases from V and 6 bases from J, with 16 bases in between. This CDR3 comprises 15 residues. Looking up the rest from reference TRBV2 and TRBJ2-3 gives the full variable domain: EPEVTQTPSHQVTQMGQEVILRCVPISNHLYFYWYRQILGQKVEFLVSFYNNEISEKSEIFDDQFSVERPDGSNFTLKIRSTKLEDSAMYFCASSEVGRVVDTQYFGPGTRLTVL.

The rearrangement uses TRBV15 and TRBJ1-2, with D perhaps TRBD1 (6 bases). The V gene lost 5 bases and the J gene lost 2 bases, with 12 bases spanning the gap. The CDR3 totals 14 residues. CDR1 is LNHNV and CDR2 is YYDKDF in the germline V gene (reference sequence). The CDR3 bases are TGTGCCACCAGCCCTATGGGGGCCAACTATGGCTACACCTTC. Translating gives CATSPMGANYGYTF.

The chain has TRBV5-8 and TRBJ2-5; the match to TRBD1 covers 7 bases. This CDR3 is built from 14 residues. V shed 4 bases and J 4 bases; nucleotides not matched to a gene: 7. Germline V lookup: CDR1 SGHTS, CDR2 YDEGEE. CDR3 nucleotides: TGTGCCAGCAGCCGCGGACAGGATGGAGAGACCCAGTACTTC. Protein product: CASSRGQDGETQYF.

This chain's CDR3 is CASSLVWDREGYTF. CDR3 coding DNA: TGTGCCAGCAGCTTGGTCTGGGACAGGGAGGGCTACACCTTC. The gene calls are TRBV7-9 and TRBJ1-2, with 9 positions matching TRBD1. The junction had 7 bases not matched to a gene; V was cut back by 3 bases and J by 8 bases. The CDR3 runs 14 residues. Germline CDR1 SEHNR, CDR2 FQNEAQ (reference sequence).

This sequence joins TRBV4-1 and TRBJ2-5, with 8 bases that match TRBD2. The germline V gene has CDR1 MGHRA and CDR2 YSYEKL. Trimming at V came to 0 bases and at J to 6 bases, leaving 9 bases not matched to a gene. This CDR3 spans 16 amino acids. CDR3 residues: CASSQDGAGVSKTQYF. The CDR3 nucleotides are TGCGCCAGCAGCCAAGATGGAGCGGGGGTCTCAAAGACCCAGTACTTC.

J is TRBJ1-2 and V is TRBV27, with 8 bases that match TRBD1. CDR1 and CDR2 from the germline V gene are MNHEY and SMNVEV (reference sequence). This CDR3 has 14 residues. With 5 bases clipped from V and 6 bases from J, the junction kept 8 bases outside the gene matches. CDR3 residues: CASSPWDRINGYTF. DNA of the CDR3: TGTGCCAGCAGTCCATGGGACAGGATCAATGGCTACACCTTC.

This clone was seen more than once but under ten times. The chain employs TRBV19 and TRBJ2-7; D not resolved. V was pared by 6 bases and J by 0 bases, with 15 bases between. The CDR3 has 15 amino acids. The V gene's germline CDR1 is LNHDA and CDR2 SQIVND (reference sequence). CDR3 in DNA: TGTGCCAGTAGCTGGTCGGGTCTTAGCTCCTACGAGCAGTACTTC. Protein sequence: CASSWSGLSSYEQYF. The complete variable domain, with remaining parts taken from reference TRBV19 and TRBJ2-7, reads DGGITQSPKYLFRKEGQNVTLSCEQNLNHDAMYWYRQDPGQGLRLIYYSQIVNDFQKGDIAEGYSVSREKKESFPLTVTSAQKNPTAFYLCASSWSGLSSYEQYFGPGTRLTVT.

The V call is TRBV30, the J call TRBJ1-6; no reliable D call. The V gene's germline CDR1 is GTSNPN and CDR2 SVGIG (reference sequence). CDR3 length equals 13 residues. With 8 bases removed from V and 7 bases from J, the gap between germline ends came to 15 bases. The CDR3 nucleotides are TGTGCCGGTGAGAGGATTTTCAATTCACCCCTCCACTTT. It encodes CAGERIFNSPLHF.

CDR3 sequence: CASSQPGTAGTQYF. The CDR3 DNA is TGTGCCAGCAGCCAACCAGGCACCGCTGGGACCCAGTACTTC. The chain has TRBV3-1 (or the pseudogene TRBV3-2) and TRBJ2-5; D is unresolved. This CDR3 is built from 14 residues. Germline V gene data show CDR1 as LGHDT and CDR2 as YNNKEL (reference sequence). Between the trimmed V and J ends, which lost 2 bases and 7 bases, there was a span of 14 bases.

This chain links TRBV14 with TRBJ1-1; D might be TRBD1 (6 bases). Trimming stripped 1 base from V and 4 bases from J, with 10 bases between. The CDR3 spans 14 residues. Germline-derived CDR1 and CDR2 are SGHDN and FVKESK. CDR3 sequence: CASSQGNRATEAFF. The CDR3, as DNA: TGTGCCAGCAGCCAAGGGAACAGGGCCACTGAAGCTTTCTTT.

The V gene is TRBV5-6, the J gene TRBJ2-6; D gene ambiguous. The germline V gene encodes CDR1 SGHDT and CDR2 YYEEEE. The CDR3 loop spans 14 amino acids. Trimming cost V 2 bases and J 3 bases, with 6 bases left between them. This CDR3 is CASSFGRGANVLTF. The DNA of the CDR3 is TGTGCCAGCAGCTTTGGCCGTGGGGCCAACGTCCTGACTTTC. The variable domain in full, completed from reference TRBV5-6 and TRBJ2-6, reads DAGVTQSPTHLIKTRGQQVTLRCSPKSGHDTVSWYQQALGQGPQFIFQYYEEEERQRGNFPDRFSGHQFPNYSSELNVNALLLGDSALYLCASSFGRGANVLTFGAGSRLTVL.

The chain is built from TRBV9 and TRBJ2-1; TRBD2 is a possible D gene (5 bases). Germline V gene sequence: CDR1 SGDLS, CDR2 YYNGEE. Trimming stripped 4 bases from V and 9 bases from J, with 8 bases between. The CDR3 spans 11 residues. CDR3 bases: TGTGCCAGCAGCACTCGGGGTGAGCAGTTCTTC. It specifies CASSTRGEQFF. Full variable domain (remainder filled in from reference TRBV9 and TRBJ2-1): DSGVTQTPKHLITATGQRVTLRCSPRSGDLSVYWYQQSLDQGLQFLIQYYNGEERAKGNILERFSAQQFPDLHSELNLSSLELGDSALYFCASSTRGEQFFGPGTRLTVL.

The CDR3 protein is CAWSPTSGTDTQYF. The CDR3 DNA reads TGTGCCTGGAGCCCGACTAGCGGAACAGATACGCAGTATTTT. The chain joins TRBV30 to TRBJ2-3, with TRBD2 matching over 9 bases. Unmatched junction bases numbered 4, after V lost 3 bases and J lost 3 bases. Germline assignment: CDR1 GTSNPN and CDR2 SVGIG (reference sequence). The CDR3 runs 14 residues.

V usage is TRBV10-3 and J usage is TRBJ2-2; TRBD1 matches at 12 bases. Germline trimming cut 4 bases from V and 0 bases from J; bases unmatched to any gene: 6. This CDR3 region has 18 residues. Germline-derived CDR1 and CDR2 are ENHRY and SYGVKD. The CDR3 DNA is TGTGCCATCAGTGCCCAGGGACAGGGGGCGGCGAACACCGGGGAGCTGTTTTTT. Translating gives CAISAQGQGAANTGELFF.

The chain has TRBV30 and TRBJ1-6, with D unresolved. Germline-derived CDR1 and CDR2 are GTSNPN and SVGIG (reference sequence). The CDR3 extends over 15 amino acids. V was pared by 4 bases and J by 8 bases, with 18 bases between. This CDR3 is CAWKKLGRDDSPLHF. Written as DNA, the CDR3 is TGTGCCTGGAAGAAGCTGGGCCGGGATGATTCACCCCTCCACTTT.

This clone was seen a few times. The genes are TRBV7-2 and TRBJ1-1, with a possible D match to TRBD1 (5 bases). Germline CDR1 reads SGHTA; CDR2 reads FQGNSA. The CDR3 extends over 14 amino acids. Between the trimmed V and J ends, which lost 1 base and 7 bases, there was a span of 13 bases. The CDR3, as DNA: TGTGCCAGCAGCTTAGTCTGGGGCGGGGTTGAAGCTTTCTTT. Protein product: CASSLVWGGVEAFF.